The source of this T cell receptor beta chain is a study of T cell responses to AZD1222 COVID-19 vaccine. Across the study: Pooling covered second doses at about 4 or about 12 weeks.

Study-wide results and limits: Spike-specific TCR breadth and depth both grew after two AZD1222 doses. Baseline seropositives among AZD1222 recipients totaled only 6 or 7. Vaccine-related CD4 TCRs covered spike, predominating at 160-218 and 743-854.

Points on this clone: Its antigen is unknown.

The ends were cut back, 0 bases at V and 9 bases at J, with 18 bases in the middle. The CDR3 is made up of 15 amino acids. In germline, CDR1 is SGDLS, CDR2 YYNGEE. Produced via immunoSEQ multiplex PCR; TCRdb's table is partial and in-frame only. The sample contains 150,000 to 200,000 clones, 93% of which appear only once. The sequences come from peripheral blood, collected on day 0 of AZD1222 vaccination. The chain has TRBV9 and TRBJ1-1; D might be TRBD1 (6 bases). The receptor was isolated from an adult in good health. Here the CDR3 DNA reads TGTGCCAGCAGCGTAGGAAGGGGGGCCGGGCGAAAAGCTTTCTTT. It specifies CASSVGRGAGRKAFF.